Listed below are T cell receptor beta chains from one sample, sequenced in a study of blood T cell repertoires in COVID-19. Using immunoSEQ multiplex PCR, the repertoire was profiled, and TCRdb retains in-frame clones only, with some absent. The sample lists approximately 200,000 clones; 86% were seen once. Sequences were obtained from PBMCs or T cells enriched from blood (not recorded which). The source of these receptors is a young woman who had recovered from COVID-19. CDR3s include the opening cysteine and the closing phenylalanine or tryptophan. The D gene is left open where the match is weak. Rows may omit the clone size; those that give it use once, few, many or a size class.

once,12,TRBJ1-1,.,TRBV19,TGTGCCAGTAGTAGGACTGGTAATGAAGCTTTCTTT,CASSRTGNEAFF
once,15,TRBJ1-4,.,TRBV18,TGTGCCAGCTCCCGGGCACAGGCAACTAATGAAAAACTGTTTTTT,CASSRAQATNEKLFF
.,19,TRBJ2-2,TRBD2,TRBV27,TGTGCCAGCAGCCCCTCCGGGACTAGCGCTTTCGCGAACACCGGGGAGCTGTTTTTT,CASSPSGTSAFANTGELFF
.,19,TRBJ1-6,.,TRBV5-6,TGTGCCAGCACCCACCCGGGCAGGGTATCCCACGCGTCAAATTCACCCCTCCACTTT,CASTHPGRVSHASNSPLHF
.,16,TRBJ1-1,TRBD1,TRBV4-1,TGCGCCAGCAGCCAAAGTCCGGGACAGGGAGGCACTGAAGCTTTCTTT,CASSQSPGQGGTEAFF
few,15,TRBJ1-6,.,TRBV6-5,TGTGCCAGCAGGAACCGACCGGAGGGGAATTCACCCCTCCACTTT,CASRNRPEGNSPLHF
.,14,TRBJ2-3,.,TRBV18,TGTGCCAGCTCACTCCTTTCTAGCACAGATACGCAGTATTTT,CASSLLSSTDTQYF
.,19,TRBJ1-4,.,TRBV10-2,TGCGCCAGCAGTGACTTGGCAGGGAACTACTTTGCAACTAATGAAAAACTGTTTTTT,CASSDLAGNYFATNEKLFF
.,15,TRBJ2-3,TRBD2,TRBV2,TGTGCCAGCAGTGAACTAGCGGGAGCACGGGATACGCAGTATTTT,CASSELAGARDTQYF
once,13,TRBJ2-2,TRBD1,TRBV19,TGTGCCAGTAGTAACAGGGGTACCGGGGAGCTGTTTTTT,CASSNRGTGELFF
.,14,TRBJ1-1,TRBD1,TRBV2,TGTGCCAGCAGATGGACAGGGGCGAACACTGAAGCTTTCTTT,CASRWTGANTEAFF
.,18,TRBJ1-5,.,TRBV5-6,TGTGCCAGCAGCTTGGCCGGTTGGGGGCCGAATAGCAATCAGCCCCAGCATTTT,CASSLAGWGPNSNQPQHF
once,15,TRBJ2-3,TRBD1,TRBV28,TGTGCCAGCAGTTCACCGGGACAGGACACAGATACGCAGTATTTT,CASSSPGQDTDTQYF
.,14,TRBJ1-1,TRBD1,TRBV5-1,TGCGCCAGCAGCTCGGGACAGACGAACACTGAAGCTTTCTTT,CASSSGQTNTEAFF
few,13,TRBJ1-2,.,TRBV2,TGTGCCAGCGCAACTGGGGGCAACTATGGCTACACCTTC,CASATGGNYGYTF
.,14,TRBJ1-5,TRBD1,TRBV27,TGTGCCAACCGAAATACAGGGGGCAATCAGCCCCAGCATTTT,CANRNTGGNQPQHF
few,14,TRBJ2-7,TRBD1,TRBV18,TGTGCCAGCTCAATCGGAACAGGGGCTCCCGAGCAGTACTTC,CASSIGTGAPEQYF
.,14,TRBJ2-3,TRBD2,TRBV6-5,TGTGCCAGCTTCAAGCGGGGGAACACAGATACGCAGTATTTT,CASFKRGNTDTQYF
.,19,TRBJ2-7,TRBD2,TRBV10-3,TGTGCCATCAGCACTTTTGACCTCCCCTCGACTAGCGGGAGGATCGAGCAGTACTTC,CAISTFDLPSTSGRIEQYF
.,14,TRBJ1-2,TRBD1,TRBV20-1,TGCAGTGCTAGTATGAGACAGGGGGGAAATGGCTACACCTTC,CSASMRQGGNGYTF
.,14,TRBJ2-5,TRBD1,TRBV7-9,TGTGCCAGCATGTGGACAGGGGTACAAGAGACCCAGTACTTC,CASMWTGVQETQYF
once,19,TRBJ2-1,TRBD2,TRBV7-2,TGTGCCAGCAGCTTAGGGGTGGGACTAGCGGGAGTTTTTGCGAATGAGCAGTTCTTC,CASSLGVGLAGVFANEQFF
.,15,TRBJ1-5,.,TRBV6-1,TGTGCCAGCAGTGAAGCGGGCAGGGGATATCAGCCCCAGCATTTT,CASSEAGRGYQPQHF
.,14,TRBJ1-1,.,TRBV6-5,TGTGCCAGCAGTCTGACTGATGAGAACACTGAAGCTTTCTTT,CASSLTDENTEAFF
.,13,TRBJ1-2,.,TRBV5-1,TGCGCCAGCAGCTTAGACAGTAACTATGGCTACACCTTC,CASSLDSNYGYTF
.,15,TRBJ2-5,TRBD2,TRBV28,TGTGCCAGCAGTTTAGGGGCGACTAGCGGAGAGACCCAGTACTTC,CASSLGATSGETQYF
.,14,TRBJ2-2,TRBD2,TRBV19,TGTGCCAGTAGTACAACTAGCGGGGCCGGGGAGCTGTTTTTT,CASSTTSGAGELFF
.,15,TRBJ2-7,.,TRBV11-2,TGTGCCAGCAGCCCCGTCCGGGAAACGATTTCCGAGCAGTACTTC,CASSPVRETISEQYF
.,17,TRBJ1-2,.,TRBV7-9,TGTGCCAGCAGCTTAAAATTACCCGGCACAGGGTCATTTGGCTACACCTTC,CASSLKLPGTGSFGYTF
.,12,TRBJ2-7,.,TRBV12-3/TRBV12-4,TGTGCCAGCAGTGGAGCGGGTAACGAGCAGTACTTC,CASSGAGNEQYF
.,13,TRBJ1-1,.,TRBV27,TGTGCCAGCAGTTTCAGGGAGGACACTGAAGCTTTCTTT,CASSFREDTEAFF
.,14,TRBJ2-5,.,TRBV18,TGTGCCAGCTCACAAAGGAGGGCGGAGGAGACCCAGTACTTC,CASSQRRAEETQYF
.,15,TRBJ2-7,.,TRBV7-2,TGTGCCAGCAGACGCGGGCCTAGCGCGGACTACGAGCAGTACTTC,CASRRGPSADYEQYF
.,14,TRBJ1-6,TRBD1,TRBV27,TGTGCCAGCAGTCCTGGGACAGCCAATTCACCCCTCCACTTT,CASSPGTANSPLHF
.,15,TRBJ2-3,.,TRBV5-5,TGTGCCAGCAGCTTGTCTGGCAATAGCGGAGATACGCAGTATTTT,CASSLSGNSGDTQYF
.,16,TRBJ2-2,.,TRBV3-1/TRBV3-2,TGTGCCAGCAGCCAAGGAAATGGGGCGCCAGGAGGGGAGCTGTTTTTT,CASSQGNGAPGGELFF
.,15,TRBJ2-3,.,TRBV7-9,TGTGCCAGCAGGGATACGCGGGCTAGCACAGATACGCAGTATTTT,CASRDTRASTDTQYF
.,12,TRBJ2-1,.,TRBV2,TGTGCCAGCAGTGAGGTGTTTCTGGCGCAGTTCTTC,CASSEVFLAQFF
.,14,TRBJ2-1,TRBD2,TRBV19,TGTGCCAGTAACGGAGCGGGAGTGGGCAATGAGCAGTTCTTC,CASNGAGVGNEQFF
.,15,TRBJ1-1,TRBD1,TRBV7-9,TGTGCCAGCAGCTTAGCGGGACAGGGGGGGACTGAAGCTTTCTTT,CASSLAGQGGTEAFF
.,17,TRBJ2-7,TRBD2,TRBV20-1,TGCAGTGCTAGTCTAGGGGGACTAGCGAGTCTCGGATACGAGCAGTACTTC,CSASLGGLASLGYEQYF
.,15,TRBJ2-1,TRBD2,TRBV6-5,TGTGCCAGCAGTTACTCGAGCGGGAGGCCATTTGAGCAGTTCTTC,CASSYSSGRPFEQFF
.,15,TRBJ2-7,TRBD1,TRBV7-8,TGTGCCAGCAGCCATCGACAGGGAATATCCTACGAGCAGTACTTC,CASSHRQGISYEQYF
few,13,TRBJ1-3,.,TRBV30,TGTGTGATGGCCGCGGAGAGAGGAAACACCATATATTTT,CVMAAERGNTIYF
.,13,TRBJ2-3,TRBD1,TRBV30,TGTGCCCGCGGGACAGGGGACTCAGATACGCAGTATTTT,CARGTGDSDTQYF
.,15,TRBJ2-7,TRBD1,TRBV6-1,TGTGCCAGCAGTGAAGGCCTCGACAGGGTCGACGAGCAGTACTTC,CASSEGLDRVDEQYF
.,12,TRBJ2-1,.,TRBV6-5,TGTGCCAGCCGCGGTGAGGAGTCGAAGCAGTTCTTC,CASRGEESKQFF
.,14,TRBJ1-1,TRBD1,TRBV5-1,TGCGCCAGCAGTTTACAGGGGGAGGGCACTGAAGCTTTCTTT,CASSLQGEGTEAFF
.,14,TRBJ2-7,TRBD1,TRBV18,TGTGCCAGCTCACCTAGACAGGGAAGCTACGAGCAGTACTTC,CASSPRQGSYEQYF
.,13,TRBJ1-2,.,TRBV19,TGTGCCAGTAATCTAGGCGCCGCCTATGGCTACACCTTC,CASNLGAAYGYTF
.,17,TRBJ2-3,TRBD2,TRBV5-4,TGTGCCAGCAGCGGGGGGACTAGCGGGAGCAGTGGAGATACGCAGTATTTT,CASSGGTSGSSGDTQYF
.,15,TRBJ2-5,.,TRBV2,TGTGCCAGCAGTGAAGGACAGATTATACAAGAGACCCAGTACTTC,CASSEGQIIQETQYF
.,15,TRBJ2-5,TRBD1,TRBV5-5,TGTGCCAGCAGCTTCGAGCAGGGGGCATTAGAGACCCAGTACTTC,CASSFEQGALETQYF